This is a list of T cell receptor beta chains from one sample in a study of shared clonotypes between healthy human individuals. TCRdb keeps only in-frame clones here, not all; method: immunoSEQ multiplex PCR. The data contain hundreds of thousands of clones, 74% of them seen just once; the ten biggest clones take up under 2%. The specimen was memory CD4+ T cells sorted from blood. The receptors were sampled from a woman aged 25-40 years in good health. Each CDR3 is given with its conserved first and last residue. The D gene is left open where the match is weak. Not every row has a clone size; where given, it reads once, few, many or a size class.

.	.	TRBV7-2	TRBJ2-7	CASSLRGTPSYYEQYF	TGTGCCAGCAGCTTACGCGGGACCCCTTCATACTACGAGCAGTACTTC
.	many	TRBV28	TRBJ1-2	CASTLEGRGGYTF	TGTGCCAGCACCCTGGAGGGGCGTGGTGGCTACACCTTC
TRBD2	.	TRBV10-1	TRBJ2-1	CASSAGTSIGNEQFF	TGCGCCAGCAGTGCCGGGACTAGTATTGGAAATGAGCAGTTCTTC
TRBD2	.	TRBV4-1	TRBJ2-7	CASSQNPTSGMDEQYF	TGCGCCAGCAGCCAGAACCCGACTAGCGGGATGGACGAGCAGTACTTC
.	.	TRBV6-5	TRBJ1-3	CASSYRGLAGNTIYF	TGTGCCAGCAGTTACAGGGGGTTAGCTGGAAACACCATATATTTT
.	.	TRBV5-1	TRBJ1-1	CASSLTGPEAFF	TGCGCCAGCAGCCTAACCGGGCCCGAAGCTTTCTTT
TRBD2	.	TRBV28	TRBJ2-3	CASSSIAGVPTDTQYF	TGTGCCAGCAGTTCCATAGCGGGAGTACCCACAGATACGCAGTATTTT
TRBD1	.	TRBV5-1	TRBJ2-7	CASSETGNEQYF	TGCGCCAGCAGCGAGACAGGGAACGAGCAGTACTTC
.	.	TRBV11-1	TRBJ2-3	CASSLTDGVVSSTDTQYF	TGTGCCAGCAGCTTAACGGACGGAGTTGTATCTAGCACAGATACGCAGTATTTT
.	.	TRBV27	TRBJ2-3	CASSFSPSSTDTQYF	TGTGCCAGCAGTTTTTCACCTTCTAGCACAGATACGCAGTATTTT
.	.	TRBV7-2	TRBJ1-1	CASRTWAEEAFF	TGTGCCAGCAGAACCTGGGCAGAAGAAGCTTTCTTT
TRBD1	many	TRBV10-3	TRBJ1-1	CAISDRDRGTEAFF	TGTGCCATCAGTGACCGGGACAGGGGCACTGAAGCTTTCTTT
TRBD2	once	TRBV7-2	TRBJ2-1	CASSRAGLAPNEQFF	TGTGCCAGCAGCCGTGCGGGACTAGCTCCCAATGAGCAGTTCTTC
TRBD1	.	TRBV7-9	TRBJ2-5	CASSRQGETQYF	TGTGCCAGCAGCCGACAGGGGGAGACCCAGTACTTC
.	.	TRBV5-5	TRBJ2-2	CASSPRGEGTGELFF	TGTGCCAGCAGCCCAAGGGGGGAGGGCACCGGGGAGCTGTTTTTT
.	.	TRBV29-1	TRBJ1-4	CSVRDIPQKLFF	TGCAGCGTGCGGGACATACCTCAAAAACTGTTTTTT
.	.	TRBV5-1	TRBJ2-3	CASSLGSTDTQYF	TGCGCCAGCAGCTTAGGGTCTACAGATACGCAGTATTTT
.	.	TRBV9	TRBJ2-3	CASSPPGATDTQYF	TGTGCCAGCAGCCCCCCAGGGGCCACAGATACGCAGTATTTT
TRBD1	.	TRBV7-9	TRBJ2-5	CASSPGGQSQETQYF	TGTGCCAGCAGCCCAGGGGGACAGAGCCAAGAGACCCAGTACTTC
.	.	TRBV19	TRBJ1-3	CASSISGAGNTIYF	TGTGCCAGTAGTATATCGGGTGCTGGAAACACCATATATTTT
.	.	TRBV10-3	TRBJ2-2	CAIMIVTETPGTRAGELFF	TGTGCCATCATGATTGTGACAGAAACACCGGGAACTAGAGCCGGGGAGCTGTTTTTT
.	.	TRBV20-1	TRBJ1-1	CSASPNTEAFF	TGCAGTGCTAGTCCGAACACTGAAGCTTTCTTT
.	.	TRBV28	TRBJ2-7	CASSPSYSYEQYF	TGTGCCAGCAGTCCCTCCTACTCCTACGAGCAGTACTTC
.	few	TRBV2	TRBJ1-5	CASRRGGGVTQPQHF	TGTGCCAGCAGACGGGGGGGAGGAGTAACTCAGCCCCAGCATTTT
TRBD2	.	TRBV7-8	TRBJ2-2	CASSARLGTSGRSNTGELFF	TGTGCCAGCAGCGCCAGACTCGGGACTAGCGGGAGATCGAACACCGGGGAGCTGTTTTTT
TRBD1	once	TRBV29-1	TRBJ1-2	CSARPGQQLYGYTF	TGCAGCGCGAGACCGGGACAGCAGCTCTATGGCTACACCTTC
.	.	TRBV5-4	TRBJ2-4	CASSLRATDIQYF	TGTGCCAGCAGCTTGCGGGCGACGGACATTCAGTACTTC
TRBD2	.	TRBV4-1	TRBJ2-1	CASSQLPTSRQFF	TGCGCCAGCAGCCAACTCCCGACTAGCCGTCAGTTCTTC
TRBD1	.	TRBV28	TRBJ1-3	CASSFSGTASGNTIYF	TGTGCCAGCAGTTTTTCCGGGACAGCCTCTGGAAACACCATATATTTT
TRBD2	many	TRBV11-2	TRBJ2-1	CASSPIAGGPGDEQFF	TGTGCCAGCAGCCCAATAGCGGGAGGGCCGGGGGATGAGCAGTTCTTC
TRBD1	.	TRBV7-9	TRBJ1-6	CATTKGGPGGSPLHF	TGTGCCACCACCAAAGGGGGCCCGGGCGGTTCACCCCTCCACTTT
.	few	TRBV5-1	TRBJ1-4	CASSLADRDNEKLFF	TGCGCCAGCAGCTTGGCCGACAGAGATAATGAAAAACTGTTTTTT
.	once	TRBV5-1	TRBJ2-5	CASSLVSGQETQYF	TGCGCCAGCAGCTTGGTTAGCGGACAAGAGACCCAGTACTTC
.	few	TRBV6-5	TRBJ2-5	CASSSIPFQETQYF	TGTGCCAGCAGTTCCATACCGTTCCAAGAGACCCAGTACTTC
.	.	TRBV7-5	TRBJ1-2	CASSTQRDTGYTF	TGTGCCAGCAGCACGCAACGGGACACTGGCTACACCTTC
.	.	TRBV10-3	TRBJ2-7	CAISELAYEQYF	TGTGCCATCAGTGAGTTAGCCTACGAGCAGTACTTC
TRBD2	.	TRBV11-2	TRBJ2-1	CASSWRLAGADEQFF	TGTGCCAGCAGCTGGAGACTAGCGGGAGCGGATGAGCAGTTCTTC
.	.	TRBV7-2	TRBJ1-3	CASSPRGPGNTIYF	TGTGCCAGCAGCCCCCGAGGCCCAGGAAACACCATATATTTT
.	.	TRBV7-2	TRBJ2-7	CASSIQRSSYEQYF	TGTGCCAGCAGCATCCAGCGGTCCTCCTACGAGCAGTACTTC
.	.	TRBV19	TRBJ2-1	CASSSQPRGVYNEQFF	TGTGCCAGTAGTTCCCAGCCCCGTGGAGTCTACAATGAGCAGTTCTTC
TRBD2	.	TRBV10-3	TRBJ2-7	CAISESPETSGPDEQYF	TGTGCCATCAGTGAGTCGCCAGAGACTAGCGGCCCGGACGAGCAGTACTTC
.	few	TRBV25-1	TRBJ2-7	CASSDLLHEQYF	TGTGCCAGCAGTGATCTCCTCCACGAGCAGTACTTC
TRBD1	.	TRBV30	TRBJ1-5	CAWNRGANQPQHF	TGTGCCTGGAACAGGGGGGCCAATCAGCCCCAGCATTTT
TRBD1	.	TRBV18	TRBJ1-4	CASSRNRGEDEKLFF	TGTGCCAGCTCACGAAACAGGGGGGAAGATGAAAAACTGTTTTTT
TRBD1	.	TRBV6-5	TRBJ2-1	CASISGQGAMGEQFF	TGTGCCAGCATATCGGGACAGGGGGCGATGGGTGAGCAGTTCTTC
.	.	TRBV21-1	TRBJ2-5	CASSTNPGTGGETQYF	TGTGCCAGCAGCACCAACCCCGGGACAGGAGGCGAGACCCAGTACTTC
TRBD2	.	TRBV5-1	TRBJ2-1	CASSPEREVVNEQFF	TGCGCCAGCAGTCCAGAGCGGGAGGTGGTTAATGAGCAGTTCTTC
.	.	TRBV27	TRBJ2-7	CASSLDSHTSPYEQYF	TGTGCCAGCAGTTTGGACAGCCACACCAGTCCCTACGAGCAGTACTTC